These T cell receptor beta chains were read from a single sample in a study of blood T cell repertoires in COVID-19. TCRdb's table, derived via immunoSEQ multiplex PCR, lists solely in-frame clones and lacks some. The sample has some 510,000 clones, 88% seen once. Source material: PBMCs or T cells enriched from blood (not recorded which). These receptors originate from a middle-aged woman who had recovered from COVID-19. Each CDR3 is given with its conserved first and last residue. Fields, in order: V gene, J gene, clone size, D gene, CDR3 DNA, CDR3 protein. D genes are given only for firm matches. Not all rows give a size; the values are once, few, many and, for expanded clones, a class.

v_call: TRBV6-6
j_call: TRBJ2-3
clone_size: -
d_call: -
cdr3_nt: TGTGCCAGCAGTTACCCCCGGACTGGGGATACGCAGTATTTT
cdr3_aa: CASSYPRTGDTQYF

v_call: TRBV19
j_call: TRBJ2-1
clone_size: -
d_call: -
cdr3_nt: TGTGCCAGTACCCCCGGTGGTCGGGTTGAGCAGTTCTTC
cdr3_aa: CASTPGGRVEQFF

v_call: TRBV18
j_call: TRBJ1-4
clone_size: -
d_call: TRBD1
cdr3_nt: TGTGCCAGCTCGGGACAGGTGCCAACTAATGAAAAACTGTTTTTT
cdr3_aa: CASSGQVPTNEKLFF

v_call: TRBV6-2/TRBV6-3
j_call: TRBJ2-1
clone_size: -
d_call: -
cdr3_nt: TGTGCCAGCAGTTACGTCGACTACCCTCCGGTCTCCTACAATGAGCAGTTCTTC
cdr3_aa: CASSYVDYPPVSYNEQFF

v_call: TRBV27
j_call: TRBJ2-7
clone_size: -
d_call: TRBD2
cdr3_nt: TGTGCCAGCAGACTAGCGGGACGGTACGAGCAGTACTTC
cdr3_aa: CASRLAGRYEQYF

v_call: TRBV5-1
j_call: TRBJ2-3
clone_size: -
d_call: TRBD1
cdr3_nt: TGCGCCAGCACAGGGGGCTCCCTCGCAGATACGCAGTATTTT
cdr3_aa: CASTGGSLADTQYF

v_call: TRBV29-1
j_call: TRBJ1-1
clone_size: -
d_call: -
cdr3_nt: TGCAGCGTTCAGTTACGGGTTGGCACTGAAGCTTTCTTT
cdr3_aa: CSVQLRVGTEAFF

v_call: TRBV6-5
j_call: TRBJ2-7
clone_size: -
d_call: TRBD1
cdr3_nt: TGTGCCAGCAGCCCCCGGGACAGTCCCTACGAGCAGTACTTC
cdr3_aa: CASSPRDSPYEQYF

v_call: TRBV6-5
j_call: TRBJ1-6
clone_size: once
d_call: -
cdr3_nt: TGTGCCAGCAACCAGGGGCGCAACTCACCCCTCCACTTT
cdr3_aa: CASNQGRNSPLHF

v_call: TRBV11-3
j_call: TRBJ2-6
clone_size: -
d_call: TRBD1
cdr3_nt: TGTGCCAGCAGTTGGACAGGGGGCGCGAACGTCCTGACTTTC
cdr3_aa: CASSWTGGANVLTF

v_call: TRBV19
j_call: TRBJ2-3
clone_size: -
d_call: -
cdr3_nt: TGTGCCAGTAGTATATTAAGCGCCTCTAGCACAGATACGCAGTATTTT
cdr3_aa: CASSILSASSTDTQYF

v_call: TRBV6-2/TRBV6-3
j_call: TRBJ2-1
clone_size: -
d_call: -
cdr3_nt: TGTGCCAGCAGTTACTCGACTAGACAGTATTACAATGAGCAGTTCTTC
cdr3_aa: CASSYSTRQYYNEQFF

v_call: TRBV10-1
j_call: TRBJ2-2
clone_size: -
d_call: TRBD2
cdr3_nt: TGCGCCAGCAGTGAGGGACTAGCGGGGTTCGCGAACACCGGGGAGCTGTTTTTT
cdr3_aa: CASSEGLAGFANTGELFF

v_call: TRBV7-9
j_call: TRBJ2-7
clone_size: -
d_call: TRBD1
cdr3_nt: TGTGCCAGCAGCCCAGGGACAGTTAATGTCTACGAGCAGTACTTC
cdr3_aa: CASSPGTVNVYEQYF

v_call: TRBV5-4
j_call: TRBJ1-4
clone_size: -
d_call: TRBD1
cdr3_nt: TGTGCCAGCAGCTTGGCCGACGGGACAGGCAATGAAAAACTGTTTTTT
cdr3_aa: CASSLADGTGNEKLFF

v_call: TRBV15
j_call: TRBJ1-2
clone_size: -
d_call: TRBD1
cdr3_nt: TGTGCCACCAGCGGAAAATCGGGACAGGGGGTCCTTAACTATGGCTACACCTTC
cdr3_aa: CATSGKSGQGVLNYGYTF

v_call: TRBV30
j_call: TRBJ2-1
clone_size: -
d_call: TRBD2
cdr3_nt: TGTGCCTGGAGTGTACGGGGGACTAGCGGGAGAATCACGAAAAACAATGAGCAGTTCTTC
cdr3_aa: CAWSVRGTSGRITKNNEQFF

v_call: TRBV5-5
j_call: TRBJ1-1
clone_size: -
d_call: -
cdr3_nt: TGTGCCAGCAGGTTGGGTCGGCTACTAAACACTGAAGCTTTCTTT
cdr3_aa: CASRLGRLLNTEAFF

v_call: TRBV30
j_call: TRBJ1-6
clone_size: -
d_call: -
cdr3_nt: TGTGCCTGGGCGGGGTTTGGAAATTCACCCCTCCACTTT
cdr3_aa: CAWAGFGNSPLHF

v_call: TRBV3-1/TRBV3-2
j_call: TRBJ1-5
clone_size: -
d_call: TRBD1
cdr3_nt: TGTGCCAGCAGCCAAGGGAGCGGCGCCTACCGGGACAGGGGCAATCAGCCCCAGCATTTT
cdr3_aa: CASSQGSGAYRDRGNQPQHF

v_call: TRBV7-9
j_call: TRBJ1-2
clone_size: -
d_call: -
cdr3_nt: TGTGCCAGCGGGGCGAGTAACTATGGCTACACCTTC
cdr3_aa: CASGASNYGYTF

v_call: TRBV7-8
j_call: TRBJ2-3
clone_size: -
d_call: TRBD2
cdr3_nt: TGTGCCAGCAGCCAAACCGGGACTAGCGGAAGCCGGATTAGCACAGATACGCAGTATTTT
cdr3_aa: CASSQTGTSGSRISTDTQYF

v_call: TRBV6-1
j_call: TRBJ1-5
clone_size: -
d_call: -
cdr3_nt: TGTGCCAGCAGTGACCAGGTCTATAGCAATCAGCCCCAGCATTTT
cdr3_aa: CASSDQVYSNQPQHF

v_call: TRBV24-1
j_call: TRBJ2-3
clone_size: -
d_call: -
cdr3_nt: TGTGCCACCAGTGATTGGTACCAGGGGACAGATACGCAGTATTTT
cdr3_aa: CATSDWYQGTDTQYF

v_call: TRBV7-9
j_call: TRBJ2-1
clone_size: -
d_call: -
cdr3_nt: TGTGCCAGCAGCGTTAGGGGGGGGGACCGAAGCTCCTACAATGAGCAGTTCTTC
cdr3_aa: CASSVRGGDRSSYNEQFF

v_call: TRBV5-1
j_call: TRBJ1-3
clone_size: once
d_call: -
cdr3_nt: TGCGCCAGCAGCTTGGGGGCTTTGACTGGAAACACCATATATTTT
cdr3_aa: CASSLGALTGNTIYF

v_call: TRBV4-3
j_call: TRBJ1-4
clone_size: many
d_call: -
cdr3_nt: TGCGCCAGCAGCCAAAGACGGAGTAATGAAAAACTGTTTTTT
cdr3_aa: CASSQRRSNEKLFF

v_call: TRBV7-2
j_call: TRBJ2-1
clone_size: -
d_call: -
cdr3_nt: TGTGCCAGCAGCCCGCACTCGAAATCCTACAATGAGCAGTTCTTC
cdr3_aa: CASSPHSKSYNEQFF

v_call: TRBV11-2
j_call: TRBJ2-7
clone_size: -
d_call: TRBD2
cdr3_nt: TGTGCCAGCAGCTTAGAAGCGGGAGTGAGGGAGCAGTACTTC
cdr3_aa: CASSLEAGVREQYF

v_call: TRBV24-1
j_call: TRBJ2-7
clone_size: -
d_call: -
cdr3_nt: TGTGCCACCAGTGATAAGGCAGGGAAACACTACGAGCAGTACTTC
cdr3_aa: CATSDKAGKHYEQYF

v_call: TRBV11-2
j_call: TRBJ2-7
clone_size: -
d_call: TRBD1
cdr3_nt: TGTGCCAGCAGCTTTCAGGGGACAGCCTACGAGCAGTACTTC
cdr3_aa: CASSFQGTAYEQYF

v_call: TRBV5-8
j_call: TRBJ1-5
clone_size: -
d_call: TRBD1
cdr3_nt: TGTGCCAGCAGCTACCAAGGGACAGGTGCGGGTCAGCCCCAGCATTTT
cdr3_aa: CASSYQGTGAGQPQHF

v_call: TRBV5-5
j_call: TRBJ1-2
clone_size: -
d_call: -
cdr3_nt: TGTGCCAGCAGCTTGGACACCGCTAACTATGGCTACACCTTC
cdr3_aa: CASSLDTANYGYTF

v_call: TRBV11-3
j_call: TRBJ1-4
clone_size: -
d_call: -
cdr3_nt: TGTGCCAGCCTTGCCCGGGAGGACAGCAAGAGTTATAATGAAAAACTGTTTTTT
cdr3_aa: CASLAREDSKSYNEKLFF

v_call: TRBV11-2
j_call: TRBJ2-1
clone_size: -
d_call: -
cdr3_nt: TGTGCCAGCAGCCCCCCCCTCGTATCGATGGACAGCAATGAGCAGTTCTTC
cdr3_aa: CASSPPLVSMDSNEQFF

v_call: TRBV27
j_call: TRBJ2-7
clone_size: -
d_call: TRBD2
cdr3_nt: TGTGCCAGCAGTATGAGGGAGGGCCCCTACGAGCAGTACTTC
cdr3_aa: CASSMREGPYEQYF

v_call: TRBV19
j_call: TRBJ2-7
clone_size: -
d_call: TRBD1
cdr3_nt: TGTGCCAGTAGTATATCTTTGGGACAGGGCCCTTTCTCCTACGAGCAGTACTTC
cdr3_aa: CASSISLGQGPFSYEQYF

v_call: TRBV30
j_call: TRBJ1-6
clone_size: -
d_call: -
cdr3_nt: TGTGCCTGGAAGGTAGGAGCTCGGTATAATTCACCCCTCCACTTT
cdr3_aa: CAWKVGARYNSPLHF

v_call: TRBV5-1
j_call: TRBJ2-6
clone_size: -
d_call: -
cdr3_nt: TGCGCCAGCAGTTCACAGGTCTCTGGGGCCAACGTCCTGACTTTC
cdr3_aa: CASSSQVSGANVLTF

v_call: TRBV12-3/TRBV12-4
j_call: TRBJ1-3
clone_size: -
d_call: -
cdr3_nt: TGTGCCAGCAGTTTACGGAGAGGAAACACCATATATTTT
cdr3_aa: CASSLRRGNTIYF

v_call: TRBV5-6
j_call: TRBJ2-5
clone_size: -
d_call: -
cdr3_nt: TGTGCCAGCAGCTTCGGACACTTCCAAGAGACCCAGTACTTC
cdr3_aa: CASSFGHFQETQYF

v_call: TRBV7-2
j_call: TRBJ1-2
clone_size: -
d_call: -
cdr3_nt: TGTGCCAGCAGCCCAGCAGGGGCTGACTATGGCTACACCTTC
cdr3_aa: CASSPAGADYGYTF

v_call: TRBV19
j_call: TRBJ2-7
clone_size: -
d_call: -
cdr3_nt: TGTGCCAGTAGTAGAGGCGGAAGCTCCTACGAGCAGTACTTC
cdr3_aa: CASSRGGSSYEQYF

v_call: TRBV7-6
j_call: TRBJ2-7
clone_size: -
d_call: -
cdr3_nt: TGTGCCAGCAGCCTCCCGGGACAAAGGGACGAGCAGTACTTC
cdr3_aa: CASSLPGQRDEQYF

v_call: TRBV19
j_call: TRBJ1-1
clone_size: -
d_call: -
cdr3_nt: TGTGCCAGTAGTATTATCCCCGGGACAATTGACACTGAAGCTTTCTTT
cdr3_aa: CASSIIPGTIDTEAFF

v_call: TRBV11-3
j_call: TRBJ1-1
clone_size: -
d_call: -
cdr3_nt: TGTGCCAGCAGCCGGGACACTGAAGCTTTCTTT
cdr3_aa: CASSRDTEAFF

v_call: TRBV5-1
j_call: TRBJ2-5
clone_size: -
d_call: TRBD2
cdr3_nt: TGCGCCAGCAGCCCGTACATTGAGGCGCAGGGAGGGGAGACCCAGTACTTC
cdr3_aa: CASSPYIEAQGGETQYF

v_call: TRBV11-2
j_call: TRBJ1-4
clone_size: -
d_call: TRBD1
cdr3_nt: TGTGCCAGCAGCCAGGACAGGGTTTGGGAAAAACTGTTTTTT
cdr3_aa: CASSQDRVWEKLFF

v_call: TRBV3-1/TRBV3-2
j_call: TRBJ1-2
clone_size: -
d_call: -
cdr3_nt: TGTGCCAGCAGCCAGGGCAGGGCGAACAGGGACATTTGGAGCTATGGCTACACCTTC
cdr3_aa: CASSQGRANRDIWSYGYTF

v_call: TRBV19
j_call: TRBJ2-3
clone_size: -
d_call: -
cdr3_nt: TGTGCCAGTAGTTCACGCCTCTCAGATGCAGATACGCAGTATTTT
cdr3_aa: CASSSRLSDADTQYF

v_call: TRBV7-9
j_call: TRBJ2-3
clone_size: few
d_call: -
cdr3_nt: TGTGCCAGCAGCTTAGGCGGGATTACGCAGTATTTT
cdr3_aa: CASSLGGITQYF

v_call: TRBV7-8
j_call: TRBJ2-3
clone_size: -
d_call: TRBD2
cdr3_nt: TGTGCCAGCAGCCCAAGCCGTCCTAGCGGGAGAGGCACAGATACGCAGTATTTT
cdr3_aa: CASSPSRPSGRGTDTQYF

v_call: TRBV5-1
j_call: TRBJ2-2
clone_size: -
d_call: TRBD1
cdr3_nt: TGCGCCAGCAGCATTGGACAGGCAACCGGGGAGCTGTTTTTT
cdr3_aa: CASSIGQATGELFF

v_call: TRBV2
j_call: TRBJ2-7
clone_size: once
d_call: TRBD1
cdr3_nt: TGTGCCAGCACAACTGGGACAGGGGGGTACGAGCAGTACTTC
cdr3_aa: CASTTGTGGYEQYF

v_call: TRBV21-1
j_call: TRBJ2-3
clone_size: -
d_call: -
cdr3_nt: TGTGCCAGCAGCAAAGTGGCTAGCGGGAGGGCAGATACGCAGTATTTT
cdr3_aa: CASSKVASGRADTQYF

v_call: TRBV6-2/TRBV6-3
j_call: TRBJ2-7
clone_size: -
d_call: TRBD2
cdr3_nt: TGTGCCAGCAGTCTCGGACTAGCGGGAGCGGGGGAGCAGTACTTC
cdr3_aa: CASSLGLAGAGEQYF

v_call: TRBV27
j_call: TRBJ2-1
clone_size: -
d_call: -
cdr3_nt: TGTGCCACCAAGCCGTATGGGACGGGAGTTAGTGAGCAGTTCTTC
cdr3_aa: CATKPYGTGVSEQFF

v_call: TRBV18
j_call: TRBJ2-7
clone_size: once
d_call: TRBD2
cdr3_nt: TGTGCCAGCTCACTGTCCGGGACTAGCGGGAGGGCCGGCTACGAGCAGTACTTC
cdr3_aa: CASSLSGTSGRAGYEQYF

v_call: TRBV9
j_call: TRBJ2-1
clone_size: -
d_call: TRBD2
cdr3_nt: TGTGCCAGCAGCGAGAGGGGAGGGACGTTAGATGAGCAGTTCTTC
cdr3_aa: CASSERGGTLDEQFF